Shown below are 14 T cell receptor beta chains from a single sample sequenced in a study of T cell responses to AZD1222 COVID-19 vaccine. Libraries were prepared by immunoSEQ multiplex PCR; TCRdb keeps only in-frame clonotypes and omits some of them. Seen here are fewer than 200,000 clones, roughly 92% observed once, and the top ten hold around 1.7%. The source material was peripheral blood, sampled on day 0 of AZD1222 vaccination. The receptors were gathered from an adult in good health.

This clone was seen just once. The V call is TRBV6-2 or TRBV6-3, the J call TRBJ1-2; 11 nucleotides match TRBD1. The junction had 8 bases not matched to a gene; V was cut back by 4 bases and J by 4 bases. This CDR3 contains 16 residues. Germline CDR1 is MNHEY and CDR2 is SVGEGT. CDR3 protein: CASSSPDRGQSYGYTF. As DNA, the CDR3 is TGTGCCAGCAGTTCCCCGGACAGGGGGCAGTCCTATGGCTACACCTTC.

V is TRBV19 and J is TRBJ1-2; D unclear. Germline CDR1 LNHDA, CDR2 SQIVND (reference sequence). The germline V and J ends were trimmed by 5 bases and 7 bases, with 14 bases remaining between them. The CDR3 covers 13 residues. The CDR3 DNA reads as TGTGCCAGTAGTGAATCCCCTCGATTTGGCTACACCTTC. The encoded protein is CASSESPRFGYTF.

The CDR3 nucleotides read TGTGCCAGCAGTTTTGGACTAGCGGGCCTCAGCTCCTACAATGAGCAGTTCTTC. This sequence encodes CASSFGLAGLSSYNEQFF. The chain recombines TRBV27 with TRBJ2-1; 11 bases match TRBD2. Germline CDR1 and CDR2: MNHEY and SMNVEV (reference sequence). V lost 3 bases to trimming and J lost 0 bases; unmatched junction nucleotides: 7. The CDR3 runs 18 residues.

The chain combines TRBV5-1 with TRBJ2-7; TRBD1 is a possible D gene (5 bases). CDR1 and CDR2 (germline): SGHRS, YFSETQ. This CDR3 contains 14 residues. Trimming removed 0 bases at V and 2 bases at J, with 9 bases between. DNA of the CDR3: TGCGCCAGCAGCTTGGTGGCAGGGACCTACGAGCAGTACTTC. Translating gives CASSLVAGTYEQYF.

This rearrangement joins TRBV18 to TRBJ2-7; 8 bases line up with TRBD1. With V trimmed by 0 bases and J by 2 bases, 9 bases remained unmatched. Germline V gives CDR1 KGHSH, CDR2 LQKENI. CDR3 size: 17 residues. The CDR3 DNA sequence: TGTGCCAGCTCACCACCGACGGACAGGGCCCGACCCTACGAGCAGTACTTC. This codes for CASSPPTDRARPYEQYF. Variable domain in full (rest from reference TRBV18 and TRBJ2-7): NAGVMQNPRHLVRRRGQEARLRCSPMKGHSHVYWYRQLPEEGLKFMVYLQKENIIDESGMPKERFSAEFPKEGPSILRIQQVVRGDSAAYFCASSPPTDRARPYEQYFGPGTRLTVT.

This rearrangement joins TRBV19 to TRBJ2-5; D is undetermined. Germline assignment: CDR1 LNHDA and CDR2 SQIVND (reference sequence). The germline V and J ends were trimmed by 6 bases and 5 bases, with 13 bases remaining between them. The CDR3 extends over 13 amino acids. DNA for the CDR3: TGTGCCAGTAGAAAGATCCCCCAGGAGACCCAGTACTTC. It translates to CASRKIPQETQYF.

The CDR3 sequence is CASNIRQGWAEAFF. The CDR3 bases are TGTGCCAGCAACATACGACAGGGGTGGGCTGAAGCTTTCTTT. The V gene is TRBV7-2, the J gene TRBJ1-1; 8 bases align to TRBD1. The J segment lost 6 bases and the V segment lost 7 bases, leaving 10 bases of the junction unmatched. Looked up from germline, CDR1 is SGHTA and CDR2 is FQGNSA. The CDR3 spans 14 residues.

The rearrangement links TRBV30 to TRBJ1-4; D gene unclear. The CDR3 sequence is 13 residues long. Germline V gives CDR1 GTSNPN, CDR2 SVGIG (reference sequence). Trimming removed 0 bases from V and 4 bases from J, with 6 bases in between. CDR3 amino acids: CAWSVQFNEKLFF. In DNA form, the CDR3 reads TGTGCCTGGAGTGTACAGTTTAATGAAAAACTGTTTTTT.

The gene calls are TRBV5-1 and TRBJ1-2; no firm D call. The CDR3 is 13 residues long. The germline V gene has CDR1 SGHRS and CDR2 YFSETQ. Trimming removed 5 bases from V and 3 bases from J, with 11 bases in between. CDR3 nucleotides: TGCGCCAGCAGGGGTAAGGGAGACTATGGCTACACCTTC. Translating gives CASRGKGDYGYTF.

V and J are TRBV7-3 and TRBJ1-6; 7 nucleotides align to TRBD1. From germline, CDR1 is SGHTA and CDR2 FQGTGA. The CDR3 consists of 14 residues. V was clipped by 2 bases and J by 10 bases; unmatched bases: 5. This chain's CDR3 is CASSLEGAISPLHF. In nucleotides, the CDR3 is TGTGCCAGCAGCTTAGAGGGGGCGATCTCACCCCTCCACTTT.

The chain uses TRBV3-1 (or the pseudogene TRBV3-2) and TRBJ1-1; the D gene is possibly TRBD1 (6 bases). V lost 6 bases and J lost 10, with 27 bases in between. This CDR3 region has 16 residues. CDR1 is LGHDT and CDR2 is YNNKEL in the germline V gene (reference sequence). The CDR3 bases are TGTGCCAGCAGTCATACCACTCTGGTGGGGGCAAGGGGAGCTTTCTTT. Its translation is CASSHTTLVGARGAFF.

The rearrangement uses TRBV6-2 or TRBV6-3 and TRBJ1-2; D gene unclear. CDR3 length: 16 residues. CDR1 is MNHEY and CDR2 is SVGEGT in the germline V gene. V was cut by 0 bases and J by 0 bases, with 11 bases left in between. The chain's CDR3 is CASSYSEPVSNYGYTF. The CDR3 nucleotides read TGTGCCAGCAGTTACTCAGAGCCAGTATCTAACTATGGCTACACCTTC.

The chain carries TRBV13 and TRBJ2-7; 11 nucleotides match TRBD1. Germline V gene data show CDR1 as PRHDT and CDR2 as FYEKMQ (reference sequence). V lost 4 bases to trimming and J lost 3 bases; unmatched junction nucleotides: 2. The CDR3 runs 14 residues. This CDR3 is CASSSGQGDYEQYF. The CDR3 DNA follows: TGTGCCAGCAGCTCGGGACAGGGGGACTACGAGCAGTACTTC.

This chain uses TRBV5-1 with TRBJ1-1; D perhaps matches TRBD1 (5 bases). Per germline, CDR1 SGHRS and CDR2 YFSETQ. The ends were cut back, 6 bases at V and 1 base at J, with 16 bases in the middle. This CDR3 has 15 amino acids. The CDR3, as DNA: TGCGCCAGCACCCCTAGACCAGGGACGAACACTGAAGCTTTCTTT. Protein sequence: CASTPRPGTNTEAFF.